These T cell receptor beta chains were read from a single sample in a study of T cell responses to AZD1222 COVID-19 vaccine. TCRdb keeps only in-frame clones here, not all; method: immunoSEQ multiplex PCR. The table lists around 140,000 clones, 90% of them singletons, with 1.5% to 2% in the top ten. Here the sequenced sample was peripheral blood, taken on day 0 of AZD1222 vaccination. The receptor set was obtained from an adult in good health. Both conserved end residues are part of each CDR3. D genes are given only for firm matches. Expanded clones get a size class; other rows say once, few or many, or leave the size out.

v_call: TRBV13; d_call: .; j_call: TRBJ1-1; cdr3_length: 12; clone_size: .; cdr3_aa: CASSSQAVEAFF; cdr3_nt: TGTGCCAGCAGCTCGCAGGCGGTTGAAGCTTTCTTT
v_call: TRBV21-1; d_call: .; j_call: TRBJ2-2; cdr3_length: 12; clone_size: .; cdr3_aa: CASNLYTGELFF; cdr3_nt: TGTGCCAGCAACCTCTACACCGGGGAGCTGTTTTTT
v_call: TRBV21-1; d_call: .; j_call: TRBJ2-1; cdr3_length: 15; clone_size: .; cdr3_aa: CASSVGLAGNNEQFF; cdr3_nt: TGTGCCAGCAGCGTGGGACTAGCGGGAAACAATGAGCAGTTCTTC
v_call: TRBV2; d_call: TRBD1; j_call: TRBJ1-1; cdr3_length: 17; clone_size: .; cdr3_aa: CASSETWTGPKNTEAFF; cdr3_nt: TGTGCCAGCAGTGAAACCTGGACAGGGCCAAAGAACACTGAAGCTTTCTTT
v_call: TRBV12-3/TRBV12-4; d_call: .; j_call: TRBJ1-1; cdr3_length: 12; clone_size: .; cdr3_aa: CASKPVRAEAFF; cdr3_nt: TGTGCCAGCAAACCCGTGAGAGCTGAAGCTTTCTTT
v_call: TRBV18; d_call: .; j_call: TRBJ2-2; cdr3_length: 15; clone_size: .; cdr3_aa: CASSSEGRYTGELFF; cdr3_nt: TGTGCCAGCTCCTCCGAGGGGCGGTACACCGGGGAGCTGTTTTTT
v_call: TRBV30; d_call: TRBD1; j_call: TRBJ1-1; cdr3_length: 12; clone_size: once; cdr3_aa: CAWKPWTGEAFF; cdr3_nt: TGTGCCTGGAAACCGTGGACAGGGGAAGCTTTCTTT
v_call: TRBV7-3; d_call: .; j_call: TRBJ2-3; cdr3_length: 14; clone_size: .; cdr3_aa: CASSFYSSTDTQYF; cdr3_nt: TGTGCCAGCAGCTTTTATAGCTCCACAGATACGCAGTATTTT
v_call: TRBV6-2/TRBV6-3; d_call: TRBD2; j_call: TRBJ2-3; cdr3_length: 16; clone_size: .; cdr3_aa: CASSKHQAGGENTQYF; cdr3_nt: TGTGCCAGCAGTAAACATCAAGCGGGAGGCGAGAATACGCAGTATTTT
v_call: TRBV4-3; d_call: .; j_call: TRBJ1-2; cdr3_length: 15; clone_size: once; cdr3_aa: CASSQGGYGGYGYTF; cdr3_nt: TGCGCCAGCAGCCAAGGCGGATATGGAGGCTATGGCTACACCTTC
v_call: TRBV4-3; d_call: .; j_call: TRBJ1-4; cdr3_length: 18; clone_size: .; cdr3_aa: CASSQVIAQARAREKLFF; cdr3_nt: TGCGCCAGCAGCCAAGTTATCGCGCAGGCGAGGGCTCGCGAAAAACTGTTTTTT
v_call: TRBV6-6; d_call: .; j_call: TRBJ2-2; cdr3_length: 15; clone_size: .; cdr3_aa: CASSYSGPETGELFF; cdr3_nt: TGTGCCAGCAGTTACTCTGGCCCTGAGACCGGGGAGCTGTTTTTT
v_call: TRBV4-3; d_call: TRBD1; j_call: TRBJ1-2; cdr3_length: 17; clone_size: .; cdr3_aa: CASSQGTGSGVSPGYTF; cdr3_nt: TGCGCCAGCAGCCAAGGGACAGGGTCCGGGGTTTCCCCTGGCTACACCTTC
v_call: TRBV5-1; d_call: .; j_call: TRBJ1-3; cdr3_length: 13; clone_size: .; cdr3_aa: CASSLEGSNTIYF; cdr3_nt: TGCGCCAGCAGCTTGGAGGGTTCTAACACCATATATTTT
v_call: TRBV6-6; d_call: TRBD1; j_call: TRBJ2-6; cdr3_length: 21; clone_size: few; cdr3_aa: CASSRTGTGGLSSSGANVLTF; cdr3_nt: TGTGCCAGCAGCCGGACCGGGACAGGGGGCCTCTCTAGCTCTGGGGCCAACGTCCTGACTTTC
v_call: TRBV4-3; d_call: .; j_call: TRBJ1-2; cdr3_length: 14; clone_size: .; cdr3_aa: CASSQDSWNYGYTF; cdr3_nt: TGCGCCAGCAGCCAAGACAGTTGGAACTATGGCTACACCTTC
v_call: TRBV3-1/TRBV3-2; d_call: .; j_call: TRBJ1-1; cdr3_length: 16; clone_size: .; cdr3_aa: CASSRSGNWGGTEAFF; cdr3_nt: TGTGCCAGCAGCCGATCGGGAAACTGGGGAGGGACTGAAGCTTTCTTT
v_call: TRBV28; d_call: .; j_call: TRBJ2-6; cdr3_length: 14; clone_size: .; cdr3_aa: CASKDNSGANVLTF; cdr3_nt: TGTGCCAGCAAGGACAACTCTGGGGCCAACGTCCTGACTTTC
v_call: TRBV5-4; d_call: TRBD1; j_call: TRBJ2-5; cdr3_length: 13; clone_size: .; cdr3_aa: CASSPGTEETQYF; cdr3_nt: TGTGCCAGCAGCCCCGGGACAGAAGAGACCCAGTACTTC
v_call: TRBV19; d_call: .; j_call: TRBJ1-6; cdr3_length: 16; clone_size: .; cdr3_aa: CASSIWEGRSNSPLHF; cdr3_nt: TGTGCCAGTAGTATCTGGGAGGGCCGCAGTAATTCACCCCTCCACTTT
v_call: TRBV18; d_call: .; j_call: TRBJ1-2; cdr3_length: 13; clone_size: .; cdr3_aa: CASAEAGNYGYTF; cdr3_nt: TGTGCCAGTGCAGAGGCAGGGAACTATGGCTACACCTTC
v_call: TRBV4-1; d_call: TRBD1; j_call: TRBJ1-4; cdr3_length: 16; clone_size: .; cdr3_aa: CASSQIGGDRGEKLFF; cdr3_nt: TGCGCCAGCAGCCAGATTGGAGGGGACAGGGGCGAAAAACTGTTTTTT
v_call: TRBV5-4; d_call: .; j_call: TRBJ1-5; cdr3_length: 16; clone_size: .; cdr3_aa: CASSSNGGGSNQPQHF; cdr3_nt: TGTGCCAGCAGCTCGAATGGGGGAGGTAGCAATCAGCCCCAGCATTTT
v_call: TRBV27; d_call: .; j_call: TRBJ2-7; cdr3_length: 13; clone_size: .; cdr3_aa: CASSPRAATKQYF; cdr3_nt: TGTGCCAGCAGTCCCCGCGCGGCTACGAAGCAGTACTTC
v_call: TRBV30; d_call: .; j_call: TRBJ1-5; cdr3_length: 13; clone_size: .; cdr3_aa: CAWSGRENQPQHF; cdr3_nt: TGTGCCTGGAGTGGGAGGGAGAATCAGCCCCAGCATTTT
v_call: TRBV5-8; d_call: .; j_call: TRBJ1-5; cdr3_length: 15; clone_size: .; cdr3_aa: CASSLVTGGNQPQHF; cdr3_nt: TGTGCCAGCAGCTTGGTGACGGGCGGCAATCAGCCCCAGCATTTT
v_call: TRBV7-2; d_call: .; j_call: TRBJ2-1; cdr3_length: 14; clone_size: .; cdr3_aa: CASSTTTTVNEQFF; cdr3_nt: TGTGCCAGCAGCACGACCACAACCGTCAATGAGCAGTTCTTC
v_call: TRBV5-5; d_call: TRBD1; j_call: TRBJ2-5; cdr3_length: 15; clone_size: .; cdr3_aa: CASSLGNTGAETQYF; cdr3_nt: TGTGCCAGCAGCTTGGGTAATACAGGGGCAGAGACCCAGTACTTC
v_call: TRBV3-1/TRBV3-2; d_call: .; j_call: TRBJ1-6; cdr3_length: 15; clone_size: .; cdr3_aa: CASSQGPGYNSPLHF; cdr3_nt: TGTGCCAGCAGCCAAGGTCCGGGCTATAATTCACCCCTCCACTTT